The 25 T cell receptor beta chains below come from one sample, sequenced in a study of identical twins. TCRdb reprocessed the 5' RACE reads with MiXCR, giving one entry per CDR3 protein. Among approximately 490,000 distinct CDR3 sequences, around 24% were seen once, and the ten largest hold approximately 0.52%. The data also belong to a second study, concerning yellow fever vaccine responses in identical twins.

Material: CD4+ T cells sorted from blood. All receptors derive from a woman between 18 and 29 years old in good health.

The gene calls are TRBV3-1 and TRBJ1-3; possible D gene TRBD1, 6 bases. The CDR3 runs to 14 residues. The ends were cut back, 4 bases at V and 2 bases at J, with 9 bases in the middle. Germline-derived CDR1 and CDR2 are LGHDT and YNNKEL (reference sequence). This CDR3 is CASSPRGPGNTIYF. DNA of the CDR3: TGTGCCAGCAGCCCCAGGGGTCCTGGAAACACCATATATTTT.

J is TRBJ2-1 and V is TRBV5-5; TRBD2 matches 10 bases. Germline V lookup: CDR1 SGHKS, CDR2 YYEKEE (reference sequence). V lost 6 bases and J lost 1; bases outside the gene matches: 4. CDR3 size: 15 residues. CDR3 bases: TGTGCCAGCACACCTAGCGGGGGTTCCTACAATGAGCAGTTCTTC. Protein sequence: CASTPSGGSYNEQFF.

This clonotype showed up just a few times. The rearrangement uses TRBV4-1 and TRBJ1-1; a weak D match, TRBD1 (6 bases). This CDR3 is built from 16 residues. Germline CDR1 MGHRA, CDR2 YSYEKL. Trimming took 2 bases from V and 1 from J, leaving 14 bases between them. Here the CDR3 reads CASSQPRTAKNTEAFF. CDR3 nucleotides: TGCGCCAGCAGCCAACCAAGGACAGCAAAGAACACTGAAGCTTTCTTT.

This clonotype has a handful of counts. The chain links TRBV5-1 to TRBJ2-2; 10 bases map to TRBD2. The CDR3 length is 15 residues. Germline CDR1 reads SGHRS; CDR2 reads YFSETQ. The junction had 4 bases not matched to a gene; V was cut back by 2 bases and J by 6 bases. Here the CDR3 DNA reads TGCGCCAGCAGCTTCAAGCGGGAGGGGGCCGGGGAGCTGTTTTTT. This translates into CASSFKREGAGELFF.

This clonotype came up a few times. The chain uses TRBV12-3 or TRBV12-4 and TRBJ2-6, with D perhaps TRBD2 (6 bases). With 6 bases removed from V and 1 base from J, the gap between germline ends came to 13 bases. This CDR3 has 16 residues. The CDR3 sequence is CASSPWGGSGANVLTF. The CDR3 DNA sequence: TGTGCCAGCAGCCCTTGGGGAGGATCTGGGGCCAACGTCCTGACTTTC.

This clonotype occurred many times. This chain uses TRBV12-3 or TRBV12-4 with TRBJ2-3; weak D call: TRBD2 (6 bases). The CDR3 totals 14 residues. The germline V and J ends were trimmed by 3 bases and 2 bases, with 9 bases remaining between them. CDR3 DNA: TGTGCCAGCAGTTTGCGGGGCACCACAGATACGCAGTATTTT. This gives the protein CASSLRGTTDTQYF.

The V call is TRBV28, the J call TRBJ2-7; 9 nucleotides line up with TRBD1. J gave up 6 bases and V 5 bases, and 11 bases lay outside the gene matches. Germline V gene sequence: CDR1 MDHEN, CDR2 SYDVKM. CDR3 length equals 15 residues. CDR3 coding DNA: TGTGCCAGCAGTCCCACAGGGGGCCGTCGGTTCGAGCAGTACGTC. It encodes CASSPTGGRRFEQYV.

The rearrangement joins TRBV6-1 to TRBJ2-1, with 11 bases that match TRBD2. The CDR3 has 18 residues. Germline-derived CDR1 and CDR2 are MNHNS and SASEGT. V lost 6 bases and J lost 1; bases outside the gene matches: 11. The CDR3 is CASRKVAGGRGSYNEQFF. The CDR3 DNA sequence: TGTGCCAGCAGAAAGGTAGCGGGAGGGCGAGGGTCCTACAATGAGCAGTTCTTC.

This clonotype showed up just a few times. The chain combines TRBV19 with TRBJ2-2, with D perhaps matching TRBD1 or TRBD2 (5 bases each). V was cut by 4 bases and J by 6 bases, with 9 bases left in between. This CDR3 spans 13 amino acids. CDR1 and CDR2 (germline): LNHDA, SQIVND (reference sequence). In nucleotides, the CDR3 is TGTGCCAGTAGTAGAGGGGACGCCGGGGAGCTGTTTTTT. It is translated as CASSRGDAGELFF.

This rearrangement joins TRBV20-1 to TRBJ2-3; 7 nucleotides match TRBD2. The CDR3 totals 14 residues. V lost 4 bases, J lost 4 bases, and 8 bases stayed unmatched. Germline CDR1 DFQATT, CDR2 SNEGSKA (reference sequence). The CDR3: CSAMGGSEADTQYF. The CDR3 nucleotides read TGCAGTGCTATGGGCGGGAGTGAGGCAGATACGCAGTATTTT.

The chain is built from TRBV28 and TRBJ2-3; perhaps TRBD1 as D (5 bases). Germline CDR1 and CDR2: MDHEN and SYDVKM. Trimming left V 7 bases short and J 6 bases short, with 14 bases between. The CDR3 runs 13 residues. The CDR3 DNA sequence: TGTGCCAGCACGACAGCCCCGGAGGATACGCAGTATTTT. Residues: CASTTAPEDTQYF.

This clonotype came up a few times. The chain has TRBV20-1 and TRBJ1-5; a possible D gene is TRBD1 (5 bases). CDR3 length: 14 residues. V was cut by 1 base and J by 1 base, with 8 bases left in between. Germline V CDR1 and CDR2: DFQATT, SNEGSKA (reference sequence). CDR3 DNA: TGCAGTGCTAGAGTGGAGGGGAGCAATCAGCCCCAGCATTTT. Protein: CSARVEGSNQPQHF.

In DNA form, the CDR3 reads TGTGCCAGCTCAAACAACCCAGGGTCGGCTGGGGCCAACGTCCTGACTTTC. Translated, it gives CASSNNPGSAGANVLTF. The genes are TRBV18 and TRBJ2-6; D possibly corresponds to TRBD1 (5 bases). The V gene lost 5 bases and the J gene lost 2 bases, with 16 bases spanning the gap. The germline gives CDR1 KGHSH, CDR2 LQKENI. The CDR3 consists of 17 residues.

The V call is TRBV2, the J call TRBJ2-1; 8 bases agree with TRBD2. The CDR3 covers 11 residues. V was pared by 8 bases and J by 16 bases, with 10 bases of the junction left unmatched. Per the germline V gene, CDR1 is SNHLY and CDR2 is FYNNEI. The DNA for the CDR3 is TGTGCCAGCCGAGAAACTAGCGGATCTTTCTTC. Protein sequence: CASRETSGSFF.

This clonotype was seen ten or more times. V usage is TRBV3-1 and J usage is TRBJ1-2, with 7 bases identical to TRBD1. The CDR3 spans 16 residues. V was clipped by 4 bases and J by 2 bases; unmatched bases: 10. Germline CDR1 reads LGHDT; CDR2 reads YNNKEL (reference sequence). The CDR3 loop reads CASSRSGARGNYGYTF. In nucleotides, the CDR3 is TGTGCCAGCAGCCGAAGCGGGGCCAGGGGGAACTATGGCTACACCTTC.

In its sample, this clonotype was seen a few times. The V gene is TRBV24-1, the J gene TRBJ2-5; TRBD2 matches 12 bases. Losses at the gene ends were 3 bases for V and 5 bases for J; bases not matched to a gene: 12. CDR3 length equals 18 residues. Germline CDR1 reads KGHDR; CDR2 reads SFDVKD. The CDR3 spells CATSDRPGTSGRTETQYF. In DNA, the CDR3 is TGTGCCACCAGTGATAGGCCCGGGACTAGCGGGCGAACGGAGACCCAGTACTTC.

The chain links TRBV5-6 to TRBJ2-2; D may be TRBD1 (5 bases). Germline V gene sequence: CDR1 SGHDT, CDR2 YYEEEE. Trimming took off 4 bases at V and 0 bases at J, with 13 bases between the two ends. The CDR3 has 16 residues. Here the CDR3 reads CASSPTTVSNTGELFF. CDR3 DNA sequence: TGTGCCAGCAGCCCGACGACAGTTTCGAACACCGGGGAGCTGTTTTTT.

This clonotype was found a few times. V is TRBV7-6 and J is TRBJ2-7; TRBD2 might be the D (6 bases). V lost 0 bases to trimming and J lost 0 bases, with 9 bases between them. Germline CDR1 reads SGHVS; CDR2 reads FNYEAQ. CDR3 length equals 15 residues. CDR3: CASSLAGGFSYEQYF. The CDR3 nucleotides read TGTGCCAGCAGCTTAGCGGGGGGATTCTCCTACGAGCAGTACTTC.

CDR3 sequence reads: CASSAQDRGKNIQYF. The CDR3 coding sequence is TGCGCCAGCAGCGCACAGGATAGGGGCAAAAACATTCAGTACTTC. The genes are TRBV5-1 and TRBJ2-4; the D gene is possibly TRBD1 (5 bases). Trimming removed 4 bases at V and 3 bases at J, with 14 bases between. The CDR3 length is 15 residues. Germline V gene sequence: CDR1 SGHRS, CDR2 YFSETQ.

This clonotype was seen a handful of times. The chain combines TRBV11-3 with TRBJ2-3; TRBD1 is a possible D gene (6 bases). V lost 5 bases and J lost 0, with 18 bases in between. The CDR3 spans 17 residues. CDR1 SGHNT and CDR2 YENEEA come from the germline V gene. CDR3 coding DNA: TGTGCCAGCAGCATACAAACGGACAGCCCTAGCACAGATACGCAGTATTTT. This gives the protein CASSIQTDSPSTDTQYF. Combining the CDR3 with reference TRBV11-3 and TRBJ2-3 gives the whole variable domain EAGVVQSPRYKIIEKKQPVAFWCNPISGHNTLYWYLQNLGQGPELLIRYENEEAVDDSQLPKDRFSAERLKGVDSTLKIQPAELGDSAVYLCASSIQTDSPSTDTQYFGPGTRLTVL.

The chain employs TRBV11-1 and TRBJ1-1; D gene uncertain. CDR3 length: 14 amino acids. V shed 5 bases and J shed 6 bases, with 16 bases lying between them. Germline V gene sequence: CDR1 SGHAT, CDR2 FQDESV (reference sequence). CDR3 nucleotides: TGTGCCAGCAGCCAAGCGGCGTCAACCTCTGAAGCTTTCTTT. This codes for CASSQAASTSEAFF.

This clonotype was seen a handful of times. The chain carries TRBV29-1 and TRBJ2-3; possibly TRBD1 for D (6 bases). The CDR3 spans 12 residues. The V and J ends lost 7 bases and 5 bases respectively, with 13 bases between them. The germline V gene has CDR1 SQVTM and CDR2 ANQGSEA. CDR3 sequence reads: CSAGGRGDTQYF. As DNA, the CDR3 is TGCAGCGCTGGGGGCCGAGGAGATACGCAGTATTTT.

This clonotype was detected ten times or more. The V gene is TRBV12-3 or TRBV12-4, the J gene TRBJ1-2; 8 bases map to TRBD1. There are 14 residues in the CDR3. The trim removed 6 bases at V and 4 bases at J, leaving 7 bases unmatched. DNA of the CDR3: TGTGCCAGCAGAAAATCGACAGGGGTCTATGGCTACACCTTC. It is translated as CASRKSTGVYGYTF.

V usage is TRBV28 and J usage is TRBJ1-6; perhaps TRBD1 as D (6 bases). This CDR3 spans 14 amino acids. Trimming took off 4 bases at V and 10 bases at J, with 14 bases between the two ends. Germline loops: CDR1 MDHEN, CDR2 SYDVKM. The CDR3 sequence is CASSSGTFYSPLHF. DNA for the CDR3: TGTGCCAGCAGTTCCGGGACATTTTACTCACCCCTCCACTTT. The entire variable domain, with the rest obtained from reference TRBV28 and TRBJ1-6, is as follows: DVKVTQSSRYLVKRTGEKVFLECVQDMDHENMFWYRQDPGLGLRLIYFSYDVKMKEKGDIPEGYSVSREKKERFSLILESASTNQTSMYLCASSSGTFYSPLHFGNGTRLTVT.

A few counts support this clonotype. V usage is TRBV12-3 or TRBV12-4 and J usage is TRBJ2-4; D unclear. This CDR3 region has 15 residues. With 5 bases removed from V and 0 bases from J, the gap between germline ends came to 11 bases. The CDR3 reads CASSPGLLAKNIQYF. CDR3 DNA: TGTGCCAGCAGTCCCGGATTACTAGCCAAAAACATTCAGTACTTC.